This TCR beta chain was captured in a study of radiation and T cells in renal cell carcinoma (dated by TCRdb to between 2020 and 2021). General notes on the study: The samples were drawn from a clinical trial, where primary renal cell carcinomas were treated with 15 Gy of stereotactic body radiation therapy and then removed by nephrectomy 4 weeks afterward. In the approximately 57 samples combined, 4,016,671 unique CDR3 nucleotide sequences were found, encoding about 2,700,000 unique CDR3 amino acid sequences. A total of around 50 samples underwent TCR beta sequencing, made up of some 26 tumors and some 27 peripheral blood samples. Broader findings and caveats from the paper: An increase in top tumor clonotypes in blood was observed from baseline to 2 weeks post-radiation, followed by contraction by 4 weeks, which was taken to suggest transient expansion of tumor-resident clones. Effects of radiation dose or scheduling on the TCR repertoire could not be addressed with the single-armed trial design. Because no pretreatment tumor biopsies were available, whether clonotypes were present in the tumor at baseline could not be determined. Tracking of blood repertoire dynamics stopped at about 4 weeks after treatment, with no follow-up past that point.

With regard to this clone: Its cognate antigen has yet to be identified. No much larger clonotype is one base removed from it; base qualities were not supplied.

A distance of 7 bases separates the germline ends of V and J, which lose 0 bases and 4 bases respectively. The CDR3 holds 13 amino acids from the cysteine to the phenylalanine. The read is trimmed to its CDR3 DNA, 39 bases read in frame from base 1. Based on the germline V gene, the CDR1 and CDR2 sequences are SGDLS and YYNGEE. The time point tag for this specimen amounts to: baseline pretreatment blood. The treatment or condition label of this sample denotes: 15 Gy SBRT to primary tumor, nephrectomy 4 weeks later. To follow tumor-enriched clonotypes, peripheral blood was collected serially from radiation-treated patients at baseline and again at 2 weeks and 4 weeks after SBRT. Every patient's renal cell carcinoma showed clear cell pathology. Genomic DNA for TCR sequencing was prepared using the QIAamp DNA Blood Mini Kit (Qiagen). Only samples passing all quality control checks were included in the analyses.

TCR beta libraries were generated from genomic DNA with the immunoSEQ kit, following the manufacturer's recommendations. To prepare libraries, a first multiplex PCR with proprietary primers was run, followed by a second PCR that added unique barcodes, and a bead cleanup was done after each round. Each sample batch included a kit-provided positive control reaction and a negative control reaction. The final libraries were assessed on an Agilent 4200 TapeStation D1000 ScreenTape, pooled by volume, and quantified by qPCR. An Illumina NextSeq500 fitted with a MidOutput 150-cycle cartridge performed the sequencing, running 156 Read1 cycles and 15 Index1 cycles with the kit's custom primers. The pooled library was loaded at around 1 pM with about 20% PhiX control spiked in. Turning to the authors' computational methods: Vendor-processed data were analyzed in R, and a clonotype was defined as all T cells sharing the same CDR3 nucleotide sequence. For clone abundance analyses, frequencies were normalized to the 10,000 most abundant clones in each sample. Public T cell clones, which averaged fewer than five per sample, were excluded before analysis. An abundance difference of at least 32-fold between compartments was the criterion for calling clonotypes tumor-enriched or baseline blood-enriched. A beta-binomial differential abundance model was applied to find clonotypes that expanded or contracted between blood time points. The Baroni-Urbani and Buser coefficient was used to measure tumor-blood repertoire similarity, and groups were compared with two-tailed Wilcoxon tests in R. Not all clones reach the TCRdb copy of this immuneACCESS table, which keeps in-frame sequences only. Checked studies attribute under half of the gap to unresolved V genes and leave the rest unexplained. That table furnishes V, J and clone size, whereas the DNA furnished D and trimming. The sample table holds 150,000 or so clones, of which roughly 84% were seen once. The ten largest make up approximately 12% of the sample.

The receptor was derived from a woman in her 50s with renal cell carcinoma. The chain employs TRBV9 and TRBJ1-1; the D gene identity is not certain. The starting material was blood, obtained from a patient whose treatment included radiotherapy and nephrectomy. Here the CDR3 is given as CASSVAMFTEAFF. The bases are TGTGCCAGCAGCGTAGCAATGTTCACTGAAGCTTTCTTT.